The clone carrying this T cell receptor (beta chain) came up many times. The antigen is undetermined. TCRdb analysed the 5' RACE reads with MiXCR anew, one entry per CDR3 protein. Counted here are around 670,000 distinct CDR3 sequences, 6% to 6.5% occurring once; the ten biggest clones make up 1.5% to 2%. These data are taken from a study of identical twins. Findings and caveats of the study: Sequences that were out-of-frame, alpha and twin-shared displayed an excess of low generation probability. Conclusions came from cross-sectional statistical analysis, not from following the same donors.

The CDR3 length is 15 residues. Looked up from germline, CDR1 is MNHEY and CDR2 is SVGAGI. V was clipped by 0 bases and J by 3 bases; unmatched bases: 2. This TCR came from a man between 18 and 29 years old in good health. The sequencing sample was made of naive T cells sorted from blood. This chain links TRBV6-5 with TRBJ2-7, with 10 bases fitting TRBD2. CDR3 sequence reads: CASSYSEREGYEQYF. For the CDR3, the DNA is TGTGCCAGCAGTTACTCGGAGCGGGAGGGCTACGAGCAGTACTTC.